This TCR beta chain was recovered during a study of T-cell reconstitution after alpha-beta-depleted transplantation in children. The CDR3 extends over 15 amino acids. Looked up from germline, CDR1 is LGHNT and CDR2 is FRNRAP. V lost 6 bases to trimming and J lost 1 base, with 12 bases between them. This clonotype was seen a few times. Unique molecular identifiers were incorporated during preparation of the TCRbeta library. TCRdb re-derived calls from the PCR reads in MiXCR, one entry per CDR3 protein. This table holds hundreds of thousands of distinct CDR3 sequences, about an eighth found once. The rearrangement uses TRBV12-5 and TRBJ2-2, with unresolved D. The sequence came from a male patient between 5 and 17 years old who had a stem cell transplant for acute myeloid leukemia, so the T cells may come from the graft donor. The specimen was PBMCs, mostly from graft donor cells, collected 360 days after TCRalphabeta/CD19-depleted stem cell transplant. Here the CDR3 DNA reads TGTGCTAGTGGAAGGGCAGGCCTGAACACCGGGGAGCTGTTTTTT. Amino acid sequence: CASGRAGLNTGELFF.